The subject of this entry is one T cell receptor (beta chain). Antigen: not known. The data were taken from a study of radiation and T cells in renal cell carcinoma. About the research overall: Nephrectomy followed 15 Gy stereotactic body radiation by 4 weeks. Study results and caveats: Top tumor clonotypes rose in blood 2 weeks post-radiation, then contracted.

Germline V gene lookup returns CDR1 SGHDN and CDR2 FVKESK. V was pared by 3 bases and J by 5 bases, with 3 bases of the junction left unmatched. The CDR3 covers 14 residues. Time point denoted: blood 2 weeks post-SBRT. As to treatment: 15 Gy SBRT to primary tumor, nephrectomy 4 weeks later. Blood was sampled at baseline, 2 weeks and 4 weeks after SBRT. Profiling relied on immunoSEQ multiplex PCR, and the TCRdb table lists in-frame clones only, not all of them. The sample records about 120,000 clones, 81% being singletons. The sample in question was blood, obtained from a patient whose treatment included radiotherapy and nephrectomy. The source of this sequence is a man aged 45-65 years with renal cell carcinoma. The rearrangement links TRBV14 to TRBJ1-2; 10 bases are shared with TRBD1. The CDR3 nucleotides are TGTGCCAGCAGCCAGACAGGGGGCGCGTATGGCTACACCTTC. Residues: CASSQTGGAYGYTF.